Listed below are T cell receptor beta chains from one sample, sequenced in a study of response to subunit inactivated influenza vaccine. MiXCR was run by TCRdb on the RT-PCR reads, yielding one entry per CDR3 protein. In the table there are approximately 230,000 distinct CDR3 sequences, 10% to 15% of which are singletons. The source material was non-naive T cells sorted from PBMCs, sampled 14 days before vaccination. The source is a man aged 45-65 years who received an inactivated influenza vaccine. CDR3s include the opening cysteine and the closing phenylalanine or tryptophan. D genes are given only for firm matches. Clone size is stated in some rows and not others, as once, few, many or a class when expanded.

d_call j_call v_call clone_size cdr3_nt cdr3_aa
NA TRBJ2-3 TRBV12-3/TRBV12-4 few TGTGCCAGCAGTTTCGGGGGGCTGATATCAGATACGCAGTATTTT CASSFGGLISDTQYF
TRBD2 TRBJ2-3 TRBV7-2 few TGTGCCAGCAGCTCGCGACTAGCAGCAGATACGCAGTATTTT CASSSRLAADTQYF
TRBD2 TRBJ2-1 TRBV6-5 NA TGTGCCAGCCGTTGGAAGGGCGGGGGTGAGCAGTTCTTC CASRWKGGGEQFF
NA TRBJ2-1 TRBV28 many TGTGCCAGCAGTTTCACGGGTTACTACAATGAGCAGTTCTTC CASSFTGYYNEQFF
NA TRBJ2-1 TRBV24-1 NA TGTGCCACCAGTCCACCCTCGGGGAGCGGAGGGGGAAGTGAGCAGTTCTTC CATSPPSGSGGGSEQFF
TRBD1 TRBJ2-1 TRBV20-1 many TGCAGTGCTAGTTGGAGACAGGGAGATATCGGGCAGTTCTTC CSASWRQGDIGQFF
TRBD1 TRBJ1-5 TRBV6-5 many TGTGCCAGCAGTTACAGGGGACAGCGATCAATGAATCAGCCCCAGCATTTT CASSYRGQRSMNQPQHF
NA TRBJ2-3 TRBV15 many TGTGCCACCAGCAGAGGCGGGGGCACAGATACGCAGTATTTT CATSRGGGTDTQYF
TRBD1 TRBJ2-7 TRBV30 NA TGTGCCTGGACCAGGGGGACAGGGGGCGCGTCTCACGAGCAGTACTTC CAWTRGTGGASHEQYF
TRBD2 TRBJ2-7 TRBV6-1 NA TGTGCCAGCAAAGGCGCGCGGGGGTACTCCTACGAGCAGTACTTC CASKGARGYSYEQYF
NA TRBJ2-2 TRBV7-2 many TGTGCCAGCAGCTCTCGGCACACCGGGGAGCTGTTTTTT CASSSRHTGELFF
NA TRBJ1-1 TRBV28 few TGTGCCAGCAGTTTACAATTGGGTAGGGCTTTCTTT CASSLQLGRAFF
NA TRBJ2-2 TRBV7-9 few TGTGCCAGCAGCTATTGGCAGGGGAACACCGGGGAGCTGTTTTTT CASSYWQGNTGELFF
TRBD2 TRBJ2-1 TRBV24-1 many TGTGCCACCAGTGATTGGGGACTAGCGGAGACGGGTGAGCAGTTCTTC CATSDWGLAETGEQFF
TRBD1 TRBJ2-7 TRBV6-2/TRBV6-3 NA TGTGCCAGCACCGACACCCCCGCAGGGGGTGCCTGGGAGCAGTACTTC CASTDTPAGGAWEQYF
NA TRBJ1-2 TRBV7-9 few TGTGCCAGCAGCTTAGAAGCGCGATCTAACTATGGCTACACCTTC CASSLEARSNYGYTF
NA TRBJ2-7 TRBV28 many TGTGCCAGTGACAGGTCGGGGTCCTACGAGCAGTACTTC CASDRSGSYEQYF
TRBD2 TRBJ2-7 TRBV5-4 few TGTGCCAGCAGGGACCGACTAGCGGGAGGGGAGCAGTACTTC CASRDRLAGGEQYF
NA TRBJ2-1 TRBV4-3 few TGCGCCAGCAGCCCCGGCCTCGGGACTTCTTACAATGAGCAGTTCTTC CASSPGLGTSYNEQFF
TRBD2 TRBJ2-5 TRBV6-1 NA TGTGCCAGCTTCCGGAGCGGGAGCGAGAAGACCCAGTACTTC CASFRSGSEKTQYF
NA TRBJ2-5 TRBV10-3 many TGTGCCATCAGTGAGTCGTCTAGCGAAAGGGGGGCCCAGTACTTC CAISESSSERGAQYF
TRBD1 TRBJ1-5 TRBV3-1 NA TGTGCCAGCAGCCATTCACCGGGACAGGGTTTCGGCAATCAGCCCCAGCATTTT CASSHSPGQGFGNQPQHF
NA TRBJ1-5 TRBV5-1 NA TGCGCCAGCAGCTTGGACGGCAGGGAGAGTCAGCCCCAGCATTTT CASSLDGRESQPQHF
NA TRBJ2-3 TRBV7-6 NA TGTGCCAGCAGCTTCATGAGTTCTGGGGCAGATACGCAGTATTTT CASSFMSSGADTQYF
TRBD1 TRBJ1-2 TRBV27 many TGTGCCAGCAAGGGGGCGGCTAACTATGGCTACACCTTC CASKGAANYGYTF
NA TRBJ2-2 TRBV25-1 many TGTGCCAGCAGTGAATATCCCTTAGGTCCGGGGGAGCTGTTTTTT CASSEYPLGPGELFF
NA TRBJ2-5 TRBV28 once TGTGCCAGCAGTTTAGGCGGCAGGGGAAGGGAGACCCAGTACTTC CASSLGGRGRETQYF
NA TRBJ1-1 TRBV10-3 few TGTGCCATCAGGAGCGACACTGAAGCTTTCTTT CAIRSDTEAFF
TRBD1 TRBJ2-1 TRBV5-8 NA TGTGCCAGCAGAGGACAGGTCAATGAGCAGTTCTTC CASRGQVNEQFF
TRBD1 TRBJ2-5 TRBV5-1 NA TGCGCCAGCAGCCGGGACAGGGTGGGCCAAGAGACCCAGTACTTC CASSRDRVGQETQYF
NA TRBJ2-1 TRBV2 NA TGTGCCAGCAGTGAGGTTTTTAGGGTGAGGGGCTACAATGAGCAGTTCTTC CASSEVFRVRGYNEQFF
TRBD2 TRBJ2-5 TRBV28 once TGTGCCAGCGGATCTCCGGGACTAGCGATTCAAGAGACCCAGTACTTC CASGSPGLAIQETQYF
TRBD1 TRBJ1-1 TRBV2 few TGTGCCAGAAGTGAAGGCGGGACAGGGCGTAGAGGAACTGAAGCTTTCTTT CARSEGGTGRRGTEAFF
NA TRBJ1-1 TRBV5-5 many TGTGCCAGCAGCTTTAACAGAAACACTGAAGCTTTCTTT CASSFNRNTEAFF
NA TRBJ2-7 TRBV7-2 few TGTGCCAGCAGCTCCCGTGTGGGGGACGAGCAGTACTTC CASSSRVGDEQYF
NA TRBJ1-2 TRBV2 NA TGTGCCAGCAGAATGGAGGTGGATGATGGCTACACCTTC CASRMEVDDGYTF
NA TRBJ2-5 TRBV7-2 few TGTGCCAGCAGCTTAACATCAATCCAGACCCAGTACTTC CASSLTSIQTQYF
NA TRBJ2-1 TRBV19 many TGTGCCAGTAGTATAGAGGCTGGGAACAATGAGCAGTTCTTC CASSIEAGNNEQFF
NA TRBJ2-7 TRBV15 few TGTGCCACCAGCAGGGAAGTCCCCCGCAATTGGGAATACGAGCAGTACTTC CATSREVPRNWEYEQYF
NA TRBJ2-2 TRBV5-1 many TGCGCCAGCAGGGTCATAACCGGCTCCGGGGAGCTGTTTTTT CASRVITGSGELFF
NA TRBJ2-1 TRBV18 many TGTGCCAGCTCCGACCCTACTAGCGCCCAGGGGTCCTACAATGAGCAGTTCTTC CASSDPTSAQGSYNEQFF
TRBD2 TRBJ2-3 TRBV11-1 many TGTGCCAGCAGCATAGCGGGAGGCACAGATACGCAGTATTTT CASSIAGGTDTQYF
NA TRBJ2-5 TRBV5-6 few TGTGCCAGCAGCTTGACCTCGGGTAGCGGAGAGACCCAGTACTTC CASSLTSGSGETQYF
NA TRBJ2-1 TRBV11-1 few TGTGCCAGCACCCCGCGGGCGGCGGGATCGTACTACAATGAGCAGTTCTTC CASTPRAAGSYYNEQFF
NA TRBJ1-5 TRBV7-9 NA TGTGCCAGCAGCTTAGGAGGGGTTGACAATCAGCCCCAGCATTTT CASSLGGVDNQPQHF
TRBD1 TRBJ1-3 TRBV7-2 few TGTGCCAGCAGCCCTGGACAGGGAGGTGGAAACACCATATATTTT CASSPGQGGGNTIYF
NA TRBJ2-7 TRBV9 few TGTGCCAGCAGCCCAGGGACCACCTACGAGCAGTACTTC CASSPGTTYEQYF
TRBD1 TRBJ2-6 TRBV4-1 many TGCGCCAGCAGCTACAGCACCGGGACAGCTATCTCTGGGGCCAACGTCCTGACTTTC CASSYSTGTAISGANVLTF
NA TRBJ2-1 TRBV12-3/TRBV12-4 many TGTGCCAGCAGTTTTGGGTCCCTTCTAAACAATGAGCAGTTCTTC CASSFGSLLNNEQFF
NA TRBJ1-5 TRBV5-1 few TGCGCCAGCAGCTTGGGGCATCCAAATCAGCCCCAGCATTTT CASSLGHPNQPQHF